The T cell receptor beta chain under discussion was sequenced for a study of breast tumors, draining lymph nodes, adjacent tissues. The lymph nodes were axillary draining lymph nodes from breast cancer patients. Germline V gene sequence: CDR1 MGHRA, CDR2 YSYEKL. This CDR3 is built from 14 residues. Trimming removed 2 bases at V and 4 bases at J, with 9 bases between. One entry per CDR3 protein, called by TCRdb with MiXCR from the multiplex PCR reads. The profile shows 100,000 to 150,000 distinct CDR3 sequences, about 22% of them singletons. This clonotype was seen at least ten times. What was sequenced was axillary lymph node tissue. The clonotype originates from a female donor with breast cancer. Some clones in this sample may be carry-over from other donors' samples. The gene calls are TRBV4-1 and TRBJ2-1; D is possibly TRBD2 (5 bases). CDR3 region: CASSQLAEYNEQFF. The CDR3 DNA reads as TGCGCCAGCAGCCAACTAGCCGAATACAATGAGCAGTTCTTC.